This T cell receptor beta chain appears in the sequencing data of a study of technical replicates of blood from a handful of donors. With V trimmed by 2 bases and J by 0 bases, 6 bases remained unmatched. Germline CDR1 reads GTSNPN; CDR2 reads SVGIG (reference sequence). There are 17 residues in the CDR3. This table comes from immunoSEQ multiplex PCR, and its TCRdb copy is limited to in-frame clones, with some not included. This table has 83,000 or so clones, around 94% appearing once. Sequenced material: T cells isolated from PBMCs. The TCR comes from a human donor in good health. The rearrangement uses TRBV30 and TRBJ2-6; 8 bases are a match to TRBD1. The CDR3 DNA sequence: TGTGCCTGGAGTTTCGACAGGGGAATCTCTGGGGCCAACGTCCTGACTTTC. This sequence encodes CAWSFDRGISGANVLTF.